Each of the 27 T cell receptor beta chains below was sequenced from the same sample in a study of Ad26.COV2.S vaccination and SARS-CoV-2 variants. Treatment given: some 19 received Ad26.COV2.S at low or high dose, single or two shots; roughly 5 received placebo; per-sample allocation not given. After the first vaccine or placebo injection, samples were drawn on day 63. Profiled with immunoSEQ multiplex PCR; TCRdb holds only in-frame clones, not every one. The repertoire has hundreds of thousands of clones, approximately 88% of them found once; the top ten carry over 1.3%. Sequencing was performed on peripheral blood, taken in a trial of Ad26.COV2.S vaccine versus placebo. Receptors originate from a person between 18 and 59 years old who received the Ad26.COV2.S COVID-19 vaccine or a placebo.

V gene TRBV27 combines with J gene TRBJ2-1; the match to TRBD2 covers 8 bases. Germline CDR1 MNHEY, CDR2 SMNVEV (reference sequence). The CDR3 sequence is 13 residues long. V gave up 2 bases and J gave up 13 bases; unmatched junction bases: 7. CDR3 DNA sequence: TGTGCCAGCAGTTTAGGGACTAGGGGAAAACAGTTCTTC. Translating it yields CASSLGTRGKQFF.

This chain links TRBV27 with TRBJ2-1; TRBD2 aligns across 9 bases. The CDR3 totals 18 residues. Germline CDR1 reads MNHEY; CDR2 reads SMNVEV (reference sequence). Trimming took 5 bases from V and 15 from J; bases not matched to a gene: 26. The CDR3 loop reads CASSPTLPSGAGGARRFF. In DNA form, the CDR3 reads TGTGCCAGCAGTCCTACGCTCCCTAGCGGGGCGGGGGGAGCTCGGAGGTTCTTC.

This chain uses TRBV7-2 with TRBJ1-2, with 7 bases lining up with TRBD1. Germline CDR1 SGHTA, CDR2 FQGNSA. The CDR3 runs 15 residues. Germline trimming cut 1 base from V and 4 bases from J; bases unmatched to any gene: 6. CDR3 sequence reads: CASSLDAQGVYGYTF. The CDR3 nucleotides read TGTGCCAGCAGCTTAGATGCCCAGGGGGTCTATGGCTACACCTTC.

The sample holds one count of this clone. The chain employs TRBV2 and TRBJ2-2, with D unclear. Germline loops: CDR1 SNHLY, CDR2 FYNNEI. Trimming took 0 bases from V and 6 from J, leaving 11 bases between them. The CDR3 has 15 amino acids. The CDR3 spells CASSEALLGSGELFF. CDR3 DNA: TGTGCCAGCAGTGAAGCGCTTCTAGGGTCCGGGGAGCTGTTTTTT.

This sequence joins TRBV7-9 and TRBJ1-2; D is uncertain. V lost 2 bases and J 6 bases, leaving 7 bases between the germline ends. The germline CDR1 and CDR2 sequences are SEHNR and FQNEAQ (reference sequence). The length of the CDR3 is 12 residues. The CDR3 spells CASSLTPNGYTF. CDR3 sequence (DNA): TGTGCCAGCAGCTTAACCCCAAATGGCTACACCTTC.

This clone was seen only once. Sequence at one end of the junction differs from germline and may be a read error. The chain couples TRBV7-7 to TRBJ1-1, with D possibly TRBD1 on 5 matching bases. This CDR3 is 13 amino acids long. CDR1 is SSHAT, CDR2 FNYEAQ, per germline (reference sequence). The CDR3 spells CASSLGQNTEAFF. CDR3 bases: TGTGCTAGCAGCTTGGGGCAAAACACTGAAGCTTTCTTT.

The DNA of the CDR3 is TGTGCCACCAGTGATCGGACCGGGACAGCATACAATGAGCAGTTCTTC. Amino acid sequence: CATSDRTGTAYNEQFF. V gene TRBV24-1 combines with J gene TRBJ2-1; 7 positions match TRBD1. This CDR3 region has 16 residues. Germline assignment: CDR1 KGHDR and CDR2 SFDVKD. The trim removed 3 bases at V and 4 bases at J, leaving 8 bases unmatched.

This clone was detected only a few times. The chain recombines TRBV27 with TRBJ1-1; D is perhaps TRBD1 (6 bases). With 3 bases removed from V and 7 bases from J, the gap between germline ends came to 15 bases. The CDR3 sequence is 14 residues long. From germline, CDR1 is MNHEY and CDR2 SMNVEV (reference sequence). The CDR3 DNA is TGTGCCAGCAGTTTCCCCCAGGGAGGGGGTGAAGCTTTCTTT. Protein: CASSFPQGGGEAFF.

The CDR3 region is CASSQVSSWQSSYNEQFF. In DNA form, the CDR3 reads TGTGCCAGCAGCCAAGTCAGCTCGTGGCAGAGCTCCTACAATGAGCAGTTCTTC. The V gene is TRBV14, the J gene TRBJ2-1, with unresolved D. This CDR3 spans 18 amino acids. V shed 1 base and J shed 0 bases, with 16 bases lying between them. The germline V gene encodes CDR1 SGHDN and CDR2 FVKESK.

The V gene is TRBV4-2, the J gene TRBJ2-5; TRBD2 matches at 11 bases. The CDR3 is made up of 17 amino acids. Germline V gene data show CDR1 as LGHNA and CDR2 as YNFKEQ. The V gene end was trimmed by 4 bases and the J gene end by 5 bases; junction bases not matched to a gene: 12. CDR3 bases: TGTGCCAGCAGCCCGCAACTAGCGGGAGTTCGAAAGGAGACCCAGTACTTC. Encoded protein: CASSPQLAGVRKETQYF.

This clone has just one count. CDR3 sequence reads: CASSPNLPTSGRAADTQYF. The CDR3 region has the DNA TGTGCCAGCAGCCCTAACCTCCCGACTAGCGGGAGGGCCGCGGATACGCAGTATTTT. The chain uses TRBV7-6 and TRBJ2-3; 14 bases are a match to TRBD2. This CDR3 region has 19 residues. After removal of 5 bases from V and 6 bases from J, the junction contained 16 bases not matched to a gene. CDR1 is SGHVS, CDR2 FNYEAQ, per germline.

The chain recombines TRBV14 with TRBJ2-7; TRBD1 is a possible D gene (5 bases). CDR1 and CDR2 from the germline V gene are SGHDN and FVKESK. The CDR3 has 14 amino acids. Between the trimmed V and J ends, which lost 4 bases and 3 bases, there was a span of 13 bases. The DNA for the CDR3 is TGTGCCAGCAGCCCCCGGTGGGGCGGCTACGAGCAGTACTTC. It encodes CASSPRWGGYEQYF.

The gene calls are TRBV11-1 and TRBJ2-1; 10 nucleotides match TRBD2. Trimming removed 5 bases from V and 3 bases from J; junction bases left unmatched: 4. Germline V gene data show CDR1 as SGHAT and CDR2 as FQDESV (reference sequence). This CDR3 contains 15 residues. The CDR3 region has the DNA TGTGCCAGCAGCCAGGCTAGCGGGAGCTACAATGAGCAGTTCTTC. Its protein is CASSQASGSYNEQFF.

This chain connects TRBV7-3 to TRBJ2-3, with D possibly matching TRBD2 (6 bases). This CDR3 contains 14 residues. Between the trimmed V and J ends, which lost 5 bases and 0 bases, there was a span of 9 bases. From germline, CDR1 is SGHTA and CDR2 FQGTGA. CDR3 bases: TGTGCCAGCAGCCGGGGGACTAGCACAGATACGCAGTATTTT. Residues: CASSRGTSTDTQYF.

The CDR3 sequence is CASTERGLSDTQYF. Written as DNA, the CDR3 is TGTGCCAGTACTGAGAGGGGGTTATCAGATACGCAGTATTTT. This chain connects TRBV19 to TRBJ2-3; TRBD1 might be the D (6 bases). The CDR3 has 14 residues. Germline-derived CDR1 and CDR2 are LNHDA and SQIVND (reference sequence). Trimming removed 7 bases at V and 4 bases at J, with 15 bases between.

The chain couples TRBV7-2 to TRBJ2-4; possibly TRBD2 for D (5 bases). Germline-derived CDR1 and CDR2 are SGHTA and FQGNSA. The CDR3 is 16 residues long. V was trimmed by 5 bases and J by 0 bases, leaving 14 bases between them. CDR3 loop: CASSPRGALAKNIQYF. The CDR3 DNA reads TGTGCCAGCAGCCCCCGGGGTGCTCTAGCCAAAAACATTCAGTACTTC.

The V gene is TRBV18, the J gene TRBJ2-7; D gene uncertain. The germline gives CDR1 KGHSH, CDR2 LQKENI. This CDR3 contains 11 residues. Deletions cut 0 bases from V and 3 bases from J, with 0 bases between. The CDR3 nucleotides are TGTGCCAGCTCACCACCCTACGAGCAGTACTTC. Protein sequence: CASSPPYEQYF. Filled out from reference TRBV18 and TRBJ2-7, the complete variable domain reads NAGVMQNPRHLVRRRGQEARLRCSPMKGHSHVYWYRQLPEEGLKFMVYLQKENIIDESGMPKERFSAEFPKEGPSILRIQQVVRGDSAAYFCASSPPYEQYFGPGTRLTVT.

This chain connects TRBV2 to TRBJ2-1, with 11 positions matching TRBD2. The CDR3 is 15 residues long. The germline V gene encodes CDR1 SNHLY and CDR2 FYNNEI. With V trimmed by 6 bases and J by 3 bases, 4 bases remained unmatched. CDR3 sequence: CASRPGLAGYNEQFF. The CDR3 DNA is TGTGCCAGCAGGCCCGGACTAGCGGGCTACAATGAGCAGTTCTTC.

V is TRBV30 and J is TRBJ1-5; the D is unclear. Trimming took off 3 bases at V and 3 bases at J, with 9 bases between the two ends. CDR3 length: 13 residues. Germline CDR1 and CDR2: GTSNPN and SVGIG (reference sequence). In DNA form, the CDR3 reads TGTGCCTGGAGCGGAACAATCAATCAGCCCCAGCATTTT. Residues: CAWSGTINQPQHF.

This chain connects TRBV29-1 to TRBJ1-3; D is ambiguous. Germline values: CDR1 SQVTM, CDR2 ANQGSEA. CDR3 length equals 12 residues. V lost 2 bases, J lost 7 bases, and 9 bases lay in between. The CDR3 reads CSVERERNTIYF. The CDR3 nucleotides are TGCAGCGTTGAAAGGGAGAGGAACACCATATATTTT.

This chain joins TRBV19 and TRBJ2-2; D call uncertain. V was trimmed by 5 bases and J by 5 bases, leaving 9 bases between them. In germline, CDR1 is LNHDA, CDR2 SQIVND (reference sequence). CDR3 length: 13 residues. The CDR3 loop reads CASSWSGTGELFF. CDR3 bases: TGTGCCAGTAGTTGGAGTGGAACCGGGGAGCTGTTTTTT.

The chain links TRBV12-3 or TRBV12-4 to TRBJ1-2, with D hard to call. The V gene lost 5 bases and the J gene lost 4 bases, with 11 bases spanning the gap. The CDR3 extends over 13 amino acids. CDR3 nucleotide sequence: TGTGCCAGCAGTCCCGGGGAAAGCTATGGCTACACCTTC. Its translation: CASSPGESYGYTF.

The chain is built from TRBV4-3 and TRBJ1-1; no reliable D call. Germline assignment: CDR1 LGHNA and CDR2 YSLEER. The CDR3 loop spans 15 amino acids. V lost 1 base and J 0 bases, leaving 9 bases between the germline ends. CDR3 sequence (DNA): TGCGCCAGCAGCCAAGGGCCAGATATGAACACTGAAGCTTTCTTT. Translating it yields CASSQGPDMNTEAFF.

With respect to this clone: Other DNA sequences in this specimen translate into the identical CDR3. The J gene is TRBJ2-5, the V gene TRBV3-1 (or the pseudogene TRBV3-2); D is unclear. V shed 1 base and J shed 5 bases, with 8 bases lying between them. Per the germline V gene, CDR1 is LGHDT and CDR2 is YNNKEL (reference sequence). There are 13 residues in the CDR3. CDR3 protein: CASSQGTWETQYF. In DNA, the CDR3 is TGTGCCAGCAGCCAAGGCACTTGGGAGACCCAGTACTTC.

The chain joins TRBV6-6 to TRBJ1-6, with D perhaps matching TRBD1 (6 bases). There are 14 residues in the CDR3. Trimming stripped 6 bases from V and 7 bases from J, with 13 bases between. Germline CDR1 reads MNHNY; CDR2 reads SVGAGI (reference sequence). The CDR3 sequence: CASSPRGGNSPLHF. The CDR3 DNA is TGTGCCAGCAGCCCTCGAGGGGGGAATTCACCCCTCCACTTT.

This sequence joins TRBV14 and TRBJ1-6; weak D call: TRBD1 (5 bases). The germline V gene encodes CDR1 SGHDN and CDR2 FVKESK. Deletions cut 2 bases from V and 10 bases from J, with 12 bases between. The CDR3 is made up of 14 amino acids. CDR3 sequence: CASSQFQGGSPLHF. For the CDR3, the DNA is TGTGCCAGCAGCCAATTTCAGGGAGGGTCACCCCTCCACTTT.

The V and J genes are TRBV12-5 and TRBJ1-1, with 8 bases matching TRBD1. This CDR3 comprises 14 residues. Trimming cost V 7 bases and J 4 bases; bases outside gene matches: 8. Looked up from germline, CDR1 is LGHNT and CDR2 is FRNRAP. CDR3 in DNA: TGTGCTAGTGCCACGGACAGGGTAAGCACTGAAGCTTTCTTT. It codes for CASATDRVSTEAFF.